The 2 T cell receptor beta chains presented below share a single source sample, sequenced in a study of blood T cell repertoires in COVID-19. Repertoires were generated with immunoSEQ multiplex PCR, while TCRdb's copy carries only in-frame clones and drops some. The sample consists of 200,000 to 300,000 clones, almost 85% of them appearing once. The source material was PBMCs or T cells enriched from blood (not recorded which). These receptors were collected from a woman aged 45-59 years with acute COVID-19.

This sequence joins TRBV28 and TRBJ2-7; TRBD1 is a possible D gene (6 bases). Between the trimmed V and J ends, which lost 3 bases and 5 bases, there was a span of 14 bases. The CDR3 loop spans 14 amino acids. Germline CDR1 and CDR2: MDHEN and SYDVKM. The chain's CDR3 is CASSFGGRDDEQYF. DNA for the CDR3: TGTGCCAGCAGTTTTGGGGGCCGTGACGACGAGCAGTACTTC.

This sequence joins TRBV5-1 and TRBJ1-6; TRBD1 agrees at 7 bases. The junction had 6 bases not matched to a gene; V was cut back by 4 bases and J by 5 bases. Germline CDR1 reads SGHRS; CDR2 reads YFSETQ. The CDR3 is 15 amino acids. CDR3 DNA: TGCGCCAGCAGCGGGGGACAGTTAGATAATTCACCCCTCCACTTT. Translation: CASSGGQLDNSPLHF.